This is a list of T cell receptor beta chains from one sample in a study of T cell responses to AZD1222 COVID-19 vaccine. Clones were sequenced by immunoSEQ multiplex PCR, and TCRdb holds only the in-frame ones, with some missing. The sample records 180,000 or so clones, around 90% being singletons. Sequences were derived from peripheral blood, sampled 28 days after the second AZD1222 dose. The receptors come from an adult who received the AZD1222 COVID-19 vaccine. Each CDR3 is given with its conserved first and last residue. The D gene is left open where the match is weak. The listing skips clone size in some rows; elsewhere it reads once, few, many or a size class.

CDR3nt: TGTGCCAGCAGTGAAGACAGGGGATACTATGGCTACACCTTC
CDR3aa: CASSEDRGYYGYTF
j_gene: TRBJ1-2
v_gene: TRBV2
abundance: few
d_gene: TRBD1

CDR3nt: TGTGCCAGCAGCTTAGGGGCTAACTACGAGCAGTACTTC
CDR3aa: CASSLGANYEQYF
j_gene: TRBJ2-7
v_gene: TRBV7-3
abundance: NA
d_gene: NA

CDR3nt: TGTGCCAGCAGCTTCGCGGGGGGGCCAGGAAACACCATATATTTT
CDR3aa: CASSFAGGPGNTIYF
j_gene: TRBJ1-3
v_gene: TRBV5-5
abundance: NA
d_gene: NA

CDR3nt: TGTGCCAGCAGCCTACTACGGGGCCCCTACAATGAGCAGTTCTTC
CDR3aa: CASSLLRGPYNEQFF
j_gene: TRBJ2-1
v_gene: TRBV6-5
abundance: NA
d_gene: NA

CDR3nt: TGTGCCAGCAGTTCCGGACATAGCTCCTACAATGAGCAGTTCTTC
CDR3aa: CASSSGHSSYNEQFF
j_gene: TRBJ2-1
v_gene: TRBV7-3
abundance: NA
d_gene: NA

CDR3nt: TGTGCCAGTAGTCAGCCCGCTAGCGGGAGAGGGGATACGCAGTATTTT
CDR3aa: CASSQPASGRGDTQYF
j_gene: TRBJ2-3
v_gene: TRBV19
abundance: NA
d_gene: TRBD2

CDR3nt: TGTGCCAGCAAGAGATACCCGAACACTGAAGCTTTCTTT
CDR3aa: CASKRYPNTEAFF
j_gene: TRBJ1-1
v_gene: TRBV28
abundance: once
d_gene: NA

CDR3nt: TGTGCCAGCAGTACAGGCGGAGGGAACTATGGCTACACCTTC
CDR3aa: CASSTGGGNYGYTF
j_gene: TRBJ1-2
v_gene: TRBV6-2/TRBV6-3
abundance: NA
d_gene: NA

CDR3nt: TGTGCCAGCAGCCAAGTCCGGGACAGCACCGGGGAGCTGTTTTTT
CDR3aa: CASSQVRDSTGELFF
j_gene: TRBJ2-2
v_gene: TRBV3-1/TRBV3-2
abundance: NA
d_gene: TRBD1

CDR3nt: TGTGCCAGCAGTTTAAAGCGGGGGGCCTCCTACGAGCAGTACTTC
CDR3aa: CASSLKRGASYEQYF
j_gene: TRBJ2-7
v_gene: TRBV27
abundance: NA
d_gene: TRBD2

CDR3nt: TGTGCCAGCAGCGGGGGACAGGGGACAGCGCTCCAAGAGACCCAGTACTTC
CDR3aa: CASSGGQGTALQETQYF
j_gene: TRBJ2-5
v_gene: TRBV5-4
abundance: NA
d_gene: TRBD1

CDR3nt: TGTGCCAGCAGCTTAGGAGCTAGGGTTACTGAAGCTTTCTTT
CDR3aa: CASSLGARVTEAFF
j_gene: TRBJ1-1
v_gene: TRBV11-2
abundance: NA
d_gene: NA

CDR3nt: TGTGCCAGCAGTGGCCGGGGCCTAACCACAGATACGCAGTATTTT
CDR3aa: CASSGRGLTTDTQYF
j_gene: TRBJ2-3
v_gene: TRBV6-6
abundance: NA
d_gene: NA

CDR3nt: TGTGCCAGCAGGGACAGGGATGGCTATGGCTACACCTTC
CDR3aa: CASRDRDGYGYTF
j_gene: TRBJ1-2
v_gene: TRBV2
abundance: NA
d_gene: TRBD1

CDR3nt: TGTGCCAGCAGCCCTGGTGGCGGGGACTATGGCTACACCTTC
CDR3aa: CASSPGGGDYGYTF
j_gene: TRBJ1-2
v_gene: TRBV3-1/TRBV3-2
abundance: NA
d_gene: NA

CDR3nt: TGTGCCAGCAGAACGGGCGGCAGGGGGCGCGTCACCTTC
CDR3aa: CASRTGGRGRVTF
j_gene: TRBJ1-2
v_gene: TRBV6-5
abundance: NA
d_gene: TRBD1

CDR3nt: TGTGCCAGCAGCCCCCGCCGCGGGACAATGAACACTGAAGCTTTCTTT
CDR3aa: CASSPRRGTMNTEAFF
j_gene: TRBJ1-1
v_gene: TRBV9
abundance: NA
d_gene: NA